This T cell receptor beta chain was found in a study of cytomegalovirus exposure and HLA in healthy donors. Study-wide results and caveats: There were some public TCRs occurring in many donors, but most TCR sequences were rare.

As for this clone: Its matching antigen is unknown. The sample holds other DNA sequences that translate to the same CDR3.

The CDR3 loop spans 15 amino acids. Germline CDR1 and CDR2: MGHDK and SYGVNS. V shed 3 bases, J shed 5 bases, and the junction held 6 bases outside the gene matches. The primer mix had 60 Vbeta and 13 Jbeta primers. TCRdb's copy holds only in-frame clones and misses some; the assay was immunoSEQ multiplex PCR. The sample shows roughly 100,000 clones, roughly three quarters of them seen only once. This clonotype was obtained from a woman aged 55-70 years in good health and CMV-seropositive. The gene calls are TRBV25-1 and TRBJ2-3; 9 nucleotides match TRBD2. The specimen sequenced was PBMCs. The CDR3 loop reads CASSDAILAGDTQYF. In nucleotides, the CDR3 is TGTGCCAGCAGTGATGCGATACTAGCGGGAGATACGCAGTATTTT.